This T cell receptor beta chain was observed in a study of T cell responses to AZD1222 COVID-19 vaccine (dated by TCRdb to 2020 to 2022). About the full investigation: A total of 233 trial participants underwent TCR sequencing, of whom more than 200 had received two doses of AZD1222 and roughly 26 had received two doses of the MenACWY control vaccine. Enrollment into the trials was organized by age into subgroups of 18-55, 56-69 and 70-plus years, and those subgroups contained about 150, 27 and 61 TCR-sequenced participants, respectively.

What the work shows at the level of the full study, not this receptor alone: The whole spike protein was spanned by vaccine-associated CD4 TCRs, and dominant responses were seen in regions 160-218 and 743-854. Nearly half of unique spike-specific TCRs reportedly recognized epitopes outside regions mutated in the B.1.351 and B.1.1.7 variants. Because no samples from the day 14 peak response were available, repertoires could be characterized only after the peak T cell response. Spike-specific TCR breadth and depth rose significantly after two AZD1222 doses compared with day 0 and with MenACWY recipients. Conclusions about previously exposed vaccinees are limited because only a handful of AZD1222 recipients were SARS-CoV-2 seropositive at baseline. Participants were mostly white British and included more females than males, and it was suggested by the authors that clonal diversity may have been underestimated. The 56-69-year group was small, and its depth increase did not reach significance, likely because of low power.

CDR1 and CDR2 are read off the germline V gene as SGHVS and FQNEAQ. The CDR3 has 15 amino acids, counting the end cysteine and phenylalanine. Only CDR3 DNA is held: 45 bases, read in frame from base 1. V has 4 bases trimmed and J has 6 bases trimmed; junction bases matching no gene number 10. On this clone: What this receptor recognizes is not known. No clone much larger than this one lies a single base away; base qualities are absent.

The time point label for this specimen denotes: sample from adult after SARS-CoV-2 infection, after symptom onset. Two convalescent COVID-19 patients, sampled after symptom onset from adults with prior SARS-CoV-2 infection, were also TCR-sequenced for comparison. The CDR3 regions of human TCRbeta chains were subjected to immunosequencing. The authors' analysis ran thus. Repertoire TCRs were checked for matches against a reference library of SARS-CoV-2-specific TCRs that had been generated using the MIRA antigen-specificity platform. Breadth was defined as the fraction of unique TCRs that were SARS-CoV-2-associated. Depth was defined as the fraction of total T cells that were SARS-CoV-2-associated. Using the MIRA data, each spike-specific TCR was mapped to the spike region that the TCR reacts to and placed in a CD4 or CD8 class. Log10-transformed breadth and depth values were compared by one-way ANOVA with Sidak's multiple comparisons tests. The table was pulled from immuneACCESS by TCRdb, which kept in-frame rearrangements only. Such tables lose some clones; where checked, under half of the loss comes from unresolved V genes, and the rest has no known cause. D and trimming come from the DNA, and the V and J calls and clone size come from that table. This sample is represented by about 140,000 clones; 85% to 95% of them were singletons. The top ten clones comprise roughly 12% of the sample.

The sequence links TRBV7-8 to TRBJ2-7, with TRBD1 identical over 9 junction bases. The material sequenced was peripheral blood, taken after recovery from COVID-19. The TCR comes from an adult who had recovered from COVID-19. The CDR3 sequence is CASSWRRDRAVEQYF. At the DNA level, the sequence is TGTGCCAGCAGCTGGAGGCGGGACAGGGCTGTCGAGCAGTACTTC.